This TCR beta chain emerged from a study of T cells in Graves' hyperthyroidism and ophthalmopathy. Study at large: Peripheral blood was collected at initial diagnosis, before any treatment. Study observations and caveats: Blood also held most thyroid clonotypes expanded beyond 0.001.

This clonotype has at least ten counts. Its target is unknown. The TCR beta CDR3 regions underwent amplification using RNA transcripts as the source. TCR CDR3 regions were first amplified by RT-PCR with HTBI primers. MiXCR, applied by TCRdb to the multiplex PCR reads, yields one record per CDR3 protein. The sample yields about 600,000 distinct CDR3 sequences, roughly 15% seen once. The ends were cut back, 1 base at V and 0 bases at J, with 10 bases in the middle. From germline, CDR1 is KGHSH and CDR2 LQKENI. The length of the CDR3 is 16 residues. The sample comprised blood. The V and J genes are TRBV18 and TRBJ1-3; unclear D gene. The source is a woman aged 45-59 years with Graves' ophthalmopathy. CDR3 nucleotides: TGTGCCAGCTCACCACGGGCCCCGAGCTCTGGAAACACCATATATTTT. Translating gives CASSPRAPSSGNTIYF. The entire variable domain, with the rest obtained from reference TRBV18 and TRBJ1-3, is as follows: NAGVMQNPRHLVRRRGQEARLRCSPMKGHSHVYWYRQLPEEGLKFMVYLQKENIIDESGMPKERFSAEFPKEGPSILRIQQVVRGDSAAYFCASSPRAPSSGNTIYFGEGSWLTVV.